This is a list of T cell receptor beta chains from one sample in a study of radiation and T cells in renal cell carcinoma. Profiled with immunoSEQ multiplex PCR; TCRdb holds only in-frame clones, not every one. The repertoire holds more than 150,000 clones, with about 91% as singletons. The sequences come from blood, collected from a patient whose treatment included radiotherapy and nephrectomy. The receptors here all came from a woman in her forties or fifties with renal cell carcinoma. The CDR3 runs from the conserved cysteine through the conserved F or W. The D gene is left open where the match is weak. Not every row has a clone size; where given, it reads once, few, many or a size class.

V gene: TRBV28
clone size: .
J gene: TRBJ2-2
D gene: .
CDR3 DNA: TGTGCCAGCAGTTTGCCCGGGGAGCTGTTTTTT
CDR3 protein: CASSLPGELFF

V gene: TRBV7-8
clone size: .
J gene: TRBJ2-5
D gene: .
CDR3 DNA: TGTGCCAGCAGCTTAGGGGGACGGATTCAAGAGACCCAGTACTTC
CDR3 protein: CASSLGGRIQETQYF

V gene: TRBV6-6
clone size: once
J gene: TRBJ2-7
D gene: .
CDR3 DNA: TGTGCCAGCGGATACTACGAGCAGTACTTC
CDR3 protein: CASGYYEQYF

V gene: TRBV7-6
clone size: .
J gene: TRBJ2-7
D gene: .
CDR3 DNA: TGTGCCAGCAGCTTAGGGACCCGGTCCTACGAGCAGTACTTC
CDR3 protein: CASSLGTRSYEQYF

V gene: TRBV19
clone size: .
J gene: TRBJ1-6
D gene: .
CDR3 DNA: TGTGCCAGTAGCCTGGTGGGATATAATTCACCCCTCCACTTT
CDR3 protein: CASSLVGYNSPLHF

V gene: TRBV19
clone size: .
J gene: TRBJ1-2
D gene: TRBD1
CDR3 DNA: TGTGCCAGTAGCCGGACAGGGAACTATGGCTACACCTTC
CDR3 protein: CASSRTGNYGYTF

V gene: TRBV6-1
clone size: .
J gene: TRBJ1-5
D gene: .
CDR3 DNA: TGTGCCAGCAATTCTATGTTAGGGACCAATCAGCCCCAGCATTTT
CDR3 protein: CASNSMLGTNQPQHF

V gene: TRBV14
clone size: .
J gene: TRBJ1-1
D gene: TRBD1
CDR3 DNA: TGTGCCAGCAGCCACCTGACAGGGGAGACTGAAGCTTTCTTT
CDR3 protein: CASSHLTGETEAFF

V gene: TRBV20-1
clone size: once
J gene: TRBJ1-1
D gene: .
CDR3 DNA: TGCAGTGCCCAAAGTCGGGGGCGAGCTTTCTTT
CDR3 protein: CSAQSRGRAFF

V gene: TRBV19
clone size: .
J gene: TRBJ1-1
D gene: .
CDR3 DNA: TGTGCCAGTAGTATACCGATAGGACAGCGACTCACTGAAGCTTTCTTT
CDR3 protein: CASSIPIGQRLTEAFF

V gene: TRBV10-3
clone size: .
J gene: TRBJ2-3
D gene: .
CDR3 DNA: TGTGCCATCAGTGGAGGGGACAGCACAGATACGCAGTATTTT
CDR3 protein: CAISGGDSTDTQYF

V gene: TRBV19
clone size: .
J gene: TRBJ1-1
D gene: .
CDR3 DNA: TGTGCCAGCCGACAAGGCCAAACTGAAGCTTTCTTT
CDR3 protein: CASRQGQTEAFF

V gene: TRBV5-1
clone size: .
J gene: TRBJ2-7
D gene: .
CDR3 DNA: TGCGCCAGCAGCCCCTGGGGCTCCGGCGGCGAGCAGTACTTC
CDR3 protein: CASSPWGSGGEQYF

V gene: TRBV5-6
clone size: .
J gene: TRBJ2-1
D gene: TRBD2
CDR3 DNA: TGTGCCAGCAGCAAACTAGCGAGCTCCTACAATGAGCAGTTCTTC
CDR3 protein: CASSKLASSYNEQFF

V gene: TRBV11-1
clone size: .
J gene: TRBJ2-2
D gene: TRBD1
CDR3 DNA: TGTGCCAGCAGCCCGGACAGGGGGTTCACCGGGGAGCTGTTTTTT
CDR3 protein: CASSPDRGFTGELFF

V gene: TRBV2
clone size: .
J gene: TRBJ1-2
D gene: .
CDR3 DNA: TGTGCCAGAAAGGTCGGGGCGGAGGCGAACTATGGCTACACCTTC
CDR3 protein: CARKVGAEANYGYTF

V gene: TRBV6-5
clone size: few
J gene: TRBJ1-4
D gene: TRBD1
CDR3 DNA: TGTGCCAGCAGTTACAGCGAGACAGGGTATCGTCTATCTTTT
CDR3 protein: CASSYSETGYRLSF

V gene: TRBV29-1
clone size: once
J gene: TRBJ2-7
D gene: TRBD1
CDR3 DNA: TGCAGCGTTGAGACAGGGTCTTCCTACGAGCAGTACTTC
CDR3 protein: CSVETGSSYEQYF

V gene: TRBV21-1
clone size: few
J gene: TRBJ2-5
D gene: .
CDR3 DNA: TGTGCCAGCAGCAAGGAGCGGGTACAAGAGACCCAGTACTTC
CDR3 protein: CASSKERVQETQYF

V gene: TRBV6-1
clone size: .
J gene: TRBJ2-5
D gene: TRBD2
CDR3 DNA: TGTGCCAGCAGGGGCTCGGGGGGTATACAAGAGACCCAGTACTTC
CDR3 protein: CASRGSGGIQETQYF

V gene: TRBV30
clone size: .
J gene: TRBJ1-1
D gene: .
CDR3 DNA: TGTGCCTGGAGTGTACTTCAGAACACTGAAGCTTTCTTT
CDR3 protein: CAWSVLQNTEAFF

V gene: TRBV5-1
clone size: .
J gene: TRBJ1-2
D gene: .
CDR3 DNA: TGCGCCAGCAGCCCTACTAGGGGGGTAGGGACTTTCTATGGCTACACCTTC
CDR3 protein: CASSPTRGVGTFYGYTF

V gene: TRBV19
clone size: .
J gene: TRBJ2-2
D gene: .
CDR3 DNA: TGTGCCAGTAGTCCCCGGCGGGGGCTAAACACCGGGGAGCTGTTTTTT
CDR3 protein: CASSPRRGLNTGELFF

V gene: TRBV9
clone size: .
J gene: TRBJ1-4
D gene: .
CDR3 DNA: TGTGCCAGCAGCGCCGGGACCCTTAATGAAAAACTGTTTTTT
CDR3 protein: CASSAGTLNEKLFF

V gene: TRBV19
clone size: .
J gene: TRBJ2-6
D gene: .
CDR3 DNA: TGTGCCAGTAGTACCTCCCGCTCTGGGGCCAACGTCCTGACTTTC
CDR3 protein: CASSTSRSGANVLTF

V gene: TRBV30
clone size: few
J gene: TRBJ2-5
D gene: .
CDR3 DNA: TGTGCCTGGAGTGTGGTAGGGTCGACGGAGACCCAGTACTTC
CDR3 protein: CAWSVVGSTETQYF

V gene: TRBV7-7
clone size: .
J gene: TRBJ2-1
D gene: TRBD1
CDR3 DNA: TGTGCTAGCAGCTTGGACAGGGTCAATGAGCAGTTCTTC
CDR3 protein: CASSLDRVNEQFF

V gene: TRBV25-1
clone size: .
J gene: TRBJ2-3
D gene: TRBD1
CDR3 DNA: TGTGCCAGCAGTGGGGGGACAGGGGTCCTTCAAGATACGCAGTATTTT
CDR3 protein: CASSGGTGVLQDTQYF

V gene: TRBV18
clone size: .
J gene: TRBJ2-7
D gene: .
CDR3 DNA: TGTGCCAGCTCGCTTGCCGGGGCCGGAGGTTCCTACGAGCAGTACTTC
CDR3 protein: CASSLAGAGGSYEQYF

V gene: TRBV6-1
clone size: .
J gene: TRBJ2-3
D gene: .
CDR3 DNA: TGTGCCAGCAGTGAAGAGGCAGATACGCAGTATTTT
CDR3 protein: CASSEEADTQYF

V gene: TRBV19
clone size: .
J gene: TRBJ2-2
D gene: .
CDR3 DNA: TGTGCCAGTAGTATAGATACCGACACCGGGGAGCTGTTTTTT
CDR3 protein: CASSIDTDTGELFF

V gene: TRBV5-4
clone size: .
J gene: TRBJ2-5
D gene: .
CDR3 DNA: TGTGCCAGCAGCTACGTCGGCTCTCGCACAGAGACCCAGTACTTC
CDR3 protein: CASSYVGSRTETQYF

V gene: TRBV19
clone size: .
J gene: TRBJ1-1
D gene: TRBD1
CDR3 DNA: TGTGCCACTTCGACAGGGGTTCTGAACACTGAAGCTTTCTTT
CDR3 protein: CATSTGVLNTEAFF

V gene: TRBV29-1
clone size: .
J gene: TRBJ1-1
D gene: .
CDR3 DNA: TGCAGCGTGGCTAGTACAGGGTCCACTGAAGCTTTCTTT
CDR3 protein: CSVASTGSTEAFF

V gene: TRBV5-1
clone size: .
J gene: TRBJ1-4
D gene: .
CDR3 DNA: TGCGCCAGCAGCTTGGGGCTGTTCTCGGGTGCTAATGAAAAACTGTTTTTT
CDR3 protein: CASSLGLFSGANEKLFF

V gene: TRBV29-1
clone size: .
J gene: TRBJ1-1
D gene: TRBD1
CDR3 DNA: TGCAGCGTAAACAGGGGAGGAGAGGCCACTGAAGCTTTCTTT
CDR3 protein: CSVNRGGEATEAFF

V gene: TRBV2
clone size: .
J gene: TRBJ1-5
D gene: .
CDR3 DNA: TGTGCCAGCAGCCGGGCCGATCAGCCCCAGCATTTT
CDR3 protein: CASSRADQPQHF

V gene: TRBV10-1
clone size: .
J gene: TRBJ2-7
D gene: .
CDR3 DNA: TGCGCCAGCAGGGACAGTTACGAGCAGTACTTC
CDR3 protein: CASRDSYEQYF

V gene: TRBV5-1
clone size: .
J gene: TRBJ1-2
D gene: TRBD1
CDR3 DNA: TGCGCCAGCAGCTTGGCCCCGGACAGGGGAGAAGGCTACACCTTC
CDR3 protein: CASSLAPDRGEGYTF

V gene: TRBV4-3
clone size: few
J gene: TRBJ1-4
D gene: TRBD1
CDR3 DNA: TGCGCCAGCAGCCAGAACAGGGGGACTAATGAAAAACTGTTTTTT
CDR3 protein: CASSQNRGTNEKLFF

V gene: TRBV9
clone size: .
J gene: TRBJ2-1
D gene: TRBD2
CDR3 DNA: TGTGCCAGCAGCGCCCCCCAATGGGTGACTAGCGGGGGGAGCTCCTACAATGAGCAGTTCTTC
CDR3 protein: CASSAPQWVTSGGSSYNEQFF

V gene: TRBV6-5
clone size: .
J gene: TRBJ2-1
D gene: .
CDR3 DNA: TGTGCCAGCCGGGGAACCTACAATGAGCAGTTCTTC
CDR3 protein: CASRGTYNEQFF

V gene: TRBV5-4
clone size: .
J gene: TRBJ2-3
D gene: .
CDR3 DNA: TGTGCCAGCAGCTCGGGACTGCACACAGATACGCAGTATTTT
CDR3 protein: CASSSGLHTDTQYF

V gene: TRBV2
clone size: .
J gene: TRBJ2-7
D gene: .
CDR3 DNA: TGTGCCAGCAGTGAGTGGGACGAGCAGTACTTC
CDR3 protein: CASSEWDEQYF

V gene: TRBV30
clone size: .
J gene: TRBJ2-7
D gene: .
CDR3 DNA: TGTGCCTGGAGTGTAGCCCTTAACTACGAGCAGTACTTC
CDR3 protein: CAWSVALNYEQYF